Presented here are 28 T cell receptor beta chains from one specimen sequenced in a study of control samples from healthy donors and cancer patients. Produced via immunoSEQ multiplex PCR; TCRdb's table is partial and in-frame only. Here the sample spans roughly 180,000 clones, around 95% being singletons. The sequenced sample consisted of blood. All receptors come from an older woman in good health.

The V and J genes are TRBV4-3 and TRBJ1-3; D gene unclear. V lost 0 bases, J lost 10 bases, and 25 bases lay in between. The CDR3 length is 18 residues. In germline, CDR1 is LGHNA, CDR2 YSLEER. CDR3 bases: TGCGCCAGCAGCCAAGATAGTATGGGCAGGTTTGTAGGGTGGACCATATATTTT. It encodes CASSQDSMGRFVGWTIYF.

The chain recombines TRBV7-2 with TRBJ2-1, with unresolved D. Germline V gene sequence: CDR1 SGHTA, CDR2 FQGNSA. Trimming shortened V by 4 bases and J by 2 bases, and 12 bases separated the two germline ends. The CDR3 loop spans 15 amino acids. In DNA, the CDR3 is TGTGCCAGCAGCTCGTACAAGAATACCTACAATGAGCAGTTCTTC. Translation gives CASSSYKNTYNEQFF.

The chain uses TRBV10-3 and TRBJ1-3; D unclear. V lost 0 bases to trimming and J lost 2 bases, with 11 bases between them. The CDR3 has 16 residues. Germline assignment: CDR1 ENHRY and CDR2 SYGVKD. The chain's CDR3 is CAISESGPITGNTIYF. CDR3 nucleotides: TGTGCCATCAGTGAGTCGGGCCCCATCACTGGAAACACCATATATTTT.

The chain recombines TRBV24-1 with TRBJ1-2, with D perhaps TRBD1 (6 bases). This CDR3 is 15 amino acids long. Trimming pared 2 bases from V and 4 bases from J, leaving 13 bases between. Germline V CDR1 and CDR2: KGHDR, SFDVKD. The CDR3 DNA is TGTGCCACCAGTGATTACCGGACAGTGGGCTATGGCTACACCTTC. This encodes CATSDYRTVGYGYTF.

The chain is built from TRBV7-6 and TRBJ2-7, with D perhaps being TRBD1 or TRBD2 (5 bases each). This CDR3 spans 12 amino acids. The V and J ends lost 6 bases and 11 bases respectively, with 17 bases between them. Germline V gives CDR1 SGHVS, CDR2 FNYEAQ. CDR3 region: CASSPSGLEEYF. In nucleotides, the CDR3 is TGTGCCAGCAGTCCATCGGGGCTAGAGGAGTACTTC.

This clone was found once. This chain connects TRBV2 to TRBJ1-6; D is possibly TRBD1 (6 bases). Trimming removed 7 bases from V and 9 bases from J, with 10 bases in between. CDR3 length: 12 residues. Germline assignment: CDR1 SNHLY and CDR2 FYNNEI. The CDR3 is CASNRVSSPLHF. The CDR3 DNA reads TGTGCCAGCAACAGGGTTAGTTCACCCCTCCACTTT. Based on the CDR3 plus reference TRBV2 and TRBJ1-6, the full variable domain is EPEVTQTPSHQVTQMGQEVILRCVPISNHLYFYWYRQILGQKVEFLVSFYNNEISEKSEIFDDQFSVERPDGSNFTLKIRSTKLEDSAMYFCASNRVSSPLHFGNGTRLTVT.

The rearrangement joins TRBV4-2 to TRBJ1-6; 7 bases are a match to TRBD1. V was pared by 0 bases and J by 2 bases, with 10 bases of the junction left unmatched. Looked up from germline, CDR1 is LGHNA and CDR2 is YNFKEQ. CDR3 length: 19 amino acids. DNA of the CDR3: TGTGCCAGCAGCCAAGAATTGTGGGGACAGTACGCCTATAATTCACCCCTCCACTTT. Protein product: CASSQELWGQYAYNSPLHF.

The CDR3 sequence is CASSLVRVSEAFF. The DNA for the CDR3 is TGTGCCAGCAGCTTAGTAAGAGTCAGCGAAGCTTTCTTT. V and J are TRBV7-8 and TRBJ1-1; D is ambiguous. CDR1 is SGHVS and CDR2 is FQNEAQ in the germline V gene. Deletions cut 1 base from V and 8 bases from J, with 11 bases between. This CDR3 comprises 13 residues.

V usage is TRBV25-1 and J usage is TRBJ1-1, with D tentatively TRBD1 (6 bases). Germline V gene lookup returns CDR1 MGHDK and CDR2 SYGVNS. V was clipped by 8 bases and J by 1 base, with 8 bases between them. The CDR3 is 12 amino acids. DNA for the CDR3: TGTGCCAGCGAGGACAGGAACACTGAAGCTTTCTTT. Protein: CASEDRNTEAFF.

This chain links TRBV19 with TRBJ1-1, with a weak D call TRBD1 (5 bases). The ends were cut back, 1 base at V and 6 bases at J, with 12 bases in the middle. The CDR3 is 14 amino acids. CDR1 LNHDA and CDR2 SQIVND come from the germline V gene (reference sequence). In DNA form, the CDR3 reads TGTGCCAGTAGTATAGCGCGGAGGGGCGCTGAAGCTTTCTTT. Translation gives CASSIARRGAEAFF.

The V gene is TRBV6-6, the J gene TRBJ1-1; D unclear. The ends were cut back, 5 bases at V and 0 bases at J, with 10 bases in the middle. This CDR3 has 14 amino acids. The germline CDR1 and CDR2 sequences are MNHNY and SVGAGI (reference sequence). The CDR3 sequence: CASSPSHLNTEAFF. The CDR3 region has the DNA TGTGCCAGCAGTCCCAGTCACCTGAACACTGAAGCTTTCTTT.

This CDR3 is CASSGGAEQYF. As DNA, the CDR3 is TGTGCCAGCAGTGGGGGGGCCGAGCAGTACTTC. V is TRBV2 and J is TRBJ2-7, with D perhaps being TRBD1 or TRBD2 (6 bases each). The CDR3 is made up of 11 amino acids. Germline loops: CDR1 SNHLY, CDR2 FYNNEI. V gave up 4 bases and J gave up 6 bases, with 7 bases separating them.

This CDR3 reads CASSERDRASGYTF. DNA for the CDR3: TGCGCCAGCAGTGAGAGAGACAGGGCAAGTGGCTACACCTTC. V gene TRBV10-2 combines with J gene TRBJ1-2; 7 nucleotides line up with TRBD1. The length of the CDR3 is 14 residues. V lost 2 bases and J lost 7; bases outside the gene matches: 7. Germline loops: CDR1 WSHSY, CDR2 SAAADI.

In this sample, this clone turned up many times. The rearrangement uses TRBV5-1 and TRBJ1-6, with D perhaps TRBD1 (6 bases). Germline V lookup: CDR1 SGHRS, CDR2 YFSETQ. V gave up 1 base and J gave up 4 bases, with 15 bases separating them. The CDR3 has 17 amino acids. CDR3 bases: TGCGCCAGCAGCTTGTTAACAGGGAACCTGTATAATTCACCCCTCCACTTT. This sequence encodes CASSLLTGNLYNSPLHF.

The CDR3 nucleotides are TGTGCCAGCTCACCACCGGACAGGAGGACCGTCGGGGAGCAGTACTTC. This codes for CASSPPDRRTVGEQYF. This rearrangement joins TRBV18 to TRBJ2-7; 7 bases fit TRBD1. Germline V lookup: CDR1 KGHSH, CDR2 LQKENI. The length of the CDR3 is 16 residues. Unmatched junction bases numbered 12, after V lost 0 bases and J lost 7 bases.

The chain combines TRBV2 with TRBJ1-1, with D hard to call. This CDR3 has 14 residues. The ends were cut back, 2 bases at V and 1 base at J, with 8 bases in the middle. Per the germline V gene, CDR1 is SNHLY and CDR2 is FYNNEI. The CDR3 DNA follows: TGTGCCAGCAGTGAATTCTTCCCGAACACTGAAGCTTTCTTT. It codes for CASSEFFPNTEAFF.

This rearrangement joins TRBV7-8 to TRBJ1-1; tentatively, D is TRBD1 (5 bases). Trimming cost V 1 base and J 2 bases, with 14 bases left between them. The CDR3 sequence is 16 residues long. Germline V gene data show CDR1 as SGHVS and CDR2 as FQNEAQ. The CDR3 DNA is TGTGCCAGCAGCTTAGGGGCGAGGGGCACCAACACTGAAGCTTTCTTT. This translates into CASSLGARGTNTEAFF.

The chain uses TRBV7-9 and TRBJ1-2; D perhaps matches TRBD1 (5 bases). The CDR3 contains 15 residues. The germline V and J ends were trimmed by 4 bases and 6 bases, with 18 bases remaining between them. Germline assignment: CDR1 SEHNR and CDR2 FQNEAQ (reference sequence). This chain's CDR3 is CASSSSVGGWHGYTF. In nucleotides, the CDR3 is TGTGCCAGCAGCTCGTCGGTCGGGGGTTGGCATGGCTACACCTTC.

The V gene is TRBV27, the J gene TRBJ1-2; 8 bases line up with TRBD1. The length of the CDR3 is 12 residues. The V gene end was trimmed by 6 bases and the J gene end by 3 bases; junction bases not matched to a gene: 0. Germline-derived CDR1 and CDR2 are MNHEY and SMNVEV (reference sequence). As DNA, the CDR3 is TGTGCCAGCAGGACAGGGGACTATGGCTACACCTTC. Amino acids: CASRTGDYGYTF.

The CDR3 region is CASSRLGQGDNQPQHF. Written as DNA, the CDR3 is TGTGCCAGCAGTCGACTGGGACAGGGAGACAATCAGCCCCAGCATTTT. The rearrangement links TRBV6-2 or TRBV6-3 to TRBJ1-5; 9 bases fit TRBD1. Germline lookup yields CDR1 MNHEY and CDR2 SVGEGT. V gave up 5 bases and J gave up 3 bases; unmatched junction bases: 8. This CDR3 spans 16 amino acids.

The genes are TRBV9 and TRBJ1-1, with D uncertain. CDR1 is SGDLS, CDR2 YYNGEE, per germline. The CDR3 extends over 14 amino acids. The V end was cut by 1 base, the J end by 5 bases, with 12 bases between. This CDR3 is CASSVNVVGTEAFF. The CDR3 nucleotides read TGTGCCAGCAGCGTAAACGTTGTCGGGACTGAAGCTTTCTTT.

The chain employs TRBV19 and TRBJ1-5; D possibly corresponds to TRBD1 (5 bases). Trimming removed 1 base from V and 6 bases from J, with 10 bases in between. This CDR3 contains 14 residues. CDR1 and CDR2 (germline): LNHDA, SQIVND (reference sequence). Here the CDR3 DNA reads TGTGCCAGTAGTATAGGAGGGGCGTTTCAGCCCCAGCATTTT. It yields the protein CASSIGGAFQPQHF.

The chain couples TRBV6-6 to TRBJ2-7, with D maybe TRBD1 (5 bases). The CDR3 covers 12 residues. Germline loops: CDR1 MNHNY, CDR2 SVGAGI (reference sequence). Between the trimmed V and J ends, which lost 5 bases and 1 base, there was a span of 6 bases. As DNA, the CDR3 is TGTGCCAGCAGTCCAGGGTCCTACGAGCAGTACTTC. It specifies CASSPGSYEQYF.

The chain has TRBV3-1 (or the pseudogene TRBV3-2) and TRBJ2-3; TRBD2 agrees at 9 bases. This CDR3 region has 18 residues. Germline V gives CDR1 LGHDT, CDR2 YNNKEL (reference sequence). V was clipped by 1 base and J by 0 bases; unmatched bases: 8. CDR3 sequence: CASSQGILAGGSTDTQYF. The CDR3 region has the DNA TGTGCCAGCAGCCAAGGTATTCTTGCGGGGGGGAGCACAGATACGCAGTATTTT.

The chain employs TRBV10-2 and TRBJ2-7; the match to TRBD2 covers 14 bases. The CDR3 spans 15 residues. V trimming: 11 bases; J trimming: 7 bases; junction bases outside the gene matches: 13. Germline-derived CDR1 and CDR2 are WSHSY and SAAADI. The CDR3 DNA is TGCGCCTCTAAGCCGGGACTAGCGGGGGCCGCGGAGCAGTACTTC. It codes for CASKPGLAGAAEQYF.

This clone was seen a single time. V gene TRBV6-2 or TRBV6-3 combines with J gene TRBJ1-1; the match to TRBD1 covers 9 bases. Germline loops: CDR1 MNHEY, CDR2 SVGEGT. Losses at the gene ends were 5 bases for V and 3 bases for J; bases not matched to a gene: 7. CDR3 length: 15 residues. Here the CDR3 reads CASSRDRASDTEAFF. CDR3 nucleotide sequence: TGTGCCAGCAGTAGGGACAGGGCATCGGACACTGAAGCTTTCTTT.

This clone has only a few counts. The chain carries TRBV5-6 and TRBJ2-7; TRBD1 agrees at 8 bases. Per the germline V gene, CDR1 is SGHDT and CDR2 is YYEEEE. This CDR3 contains 13 residues. V gave up 8 bases and J gave up 1 base; unmatched junction bases: 5. The CDR3 protein is CASMGQVSYEQYF. In DNA form, the CDR3 reads TGTGCCAGTATGGGACAGGTTTCCTACGAGCAGTACTTC. The full variable domain, rest sourced from reference TRBV5-6 and TRBJ2-7, is DAGVTQSPTHLIKTRGQQVTLRCSPKSGHDTVSWYQQALGQGPQFIFQYYEEEERQRGNFPDRFSGHQFPNYSSELNVNALLLGDSALYLCASMGQVSYEQYFGPGTRLTVT.

This clone was seen just once. The chain links TRBV18 to TRBJ2-1, with 11 bases fitting TRBD2. V trimming: 4 bases; J trimming: 5 bases; junction bases outside the gene matches: 7. The CDR3 has 16 residues. Germline V CDR1 and CDR2: KGHSH, LQKENI. The CDR3 loop reads CASSQTGTSGDNEQFF. CDR3 DNA sequence: TGTGCCAGCTCACAAACCGGGACTAGCGGAGACAATGAGCAGTTCTTC.